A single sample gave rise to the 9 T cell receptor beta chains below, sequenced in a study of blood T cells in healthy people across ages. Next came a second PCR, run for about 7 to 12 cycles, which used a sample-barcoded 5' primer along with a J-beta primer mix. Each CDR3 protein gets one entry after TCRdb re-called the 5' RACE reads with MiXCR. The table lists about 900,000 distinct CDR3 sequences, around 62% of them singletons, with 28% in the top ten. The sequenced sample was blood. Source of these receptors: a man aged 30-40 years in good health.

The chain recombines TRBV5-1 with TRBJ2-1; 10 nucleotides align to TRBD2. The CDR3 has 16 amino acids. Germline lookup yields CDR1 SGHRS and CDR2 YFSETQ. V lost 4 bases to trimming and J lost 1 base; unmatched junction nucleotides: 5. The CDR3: CASSSGGAPSYNEQFF. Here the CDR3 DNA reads TGCGCCAGCAGCAGCGGGGGGGCACCATCCTACAATGAGCAGTTCTTC. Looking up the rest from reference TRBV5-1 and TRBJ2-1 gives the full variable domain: KAGVTQTPRYLIKTRGQQVTLSCSPISGHRSVSWYQQTPGQGLQFLFEYFSETQRNKGNFPGRFSGRQFSNSRSEMNVSTLELGDSALYLCASSSGGAPSYNEQFFGPGTRLTVL.

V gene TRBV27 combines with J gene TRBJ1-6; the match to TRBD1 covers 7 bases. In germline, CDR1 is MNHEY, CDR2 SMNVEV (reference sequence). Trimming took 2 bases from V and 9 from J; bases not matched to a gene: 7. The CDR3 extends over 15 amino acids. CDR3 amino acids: CASSLRAQGGSPLHF. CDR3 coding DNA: TGTGCCAGCAGTTTACGAGCCCAGGGGGGTTCACCCCTCCACTTT.

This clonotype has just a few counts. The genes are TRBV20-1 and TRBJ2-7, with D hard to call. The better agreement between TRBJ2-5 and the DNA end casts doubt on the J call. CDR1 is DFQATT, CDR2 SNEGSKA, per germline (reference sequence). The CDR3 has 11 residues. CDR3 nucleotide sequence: TGCAGTGCTAGAGGCTCGGAGACCCAGTACTTC. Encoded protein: CSARGSETQYF.

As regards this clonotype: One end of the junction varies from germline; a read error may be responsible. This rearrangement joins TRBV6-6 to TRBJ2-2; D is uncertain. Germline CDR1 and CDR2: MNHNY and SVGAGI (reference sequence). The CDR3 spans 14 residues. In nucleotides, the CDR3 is TGTGCCGGCAGTAATAACCCCATGTCCGGGGAGCTGTTTTTT. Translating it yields CAGSNNPMSGELFF.

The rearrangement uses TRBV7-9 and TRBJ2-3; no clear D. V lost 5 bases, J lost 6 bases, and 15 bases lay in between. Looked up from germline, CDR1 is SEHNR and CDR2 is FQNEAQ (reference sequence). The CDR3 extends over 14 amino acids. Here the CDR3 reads CASSVPGRADTQYF. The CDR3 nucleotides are TGTGCCAGCAGCGTGCCTGGTCGAGCCGATACGCAGTATTTT.

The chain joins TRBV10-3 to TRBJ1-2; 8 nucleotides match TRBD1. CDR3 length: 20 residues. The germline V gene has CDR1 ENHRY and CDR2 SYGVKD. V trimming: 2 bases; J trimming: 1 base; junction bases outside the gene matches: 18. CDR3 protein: CAISEPPYRGQALHNYGYTF. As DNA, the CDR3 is TGTGCCATCAGTGAGCCCCCCTATCGGGGACAGGCATTACATAACTATGGCTACACCTTC.

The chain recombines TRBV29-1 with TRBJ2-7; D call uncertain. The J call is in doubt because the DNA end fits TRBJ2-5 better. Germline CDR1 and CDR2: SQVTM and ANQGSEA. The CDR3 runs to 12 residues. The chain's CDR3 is CSAPRPGETQYF. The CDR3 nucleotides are TGCAGCGCCCCCCGTCCTGGGGAGACCCAGTACTTC.

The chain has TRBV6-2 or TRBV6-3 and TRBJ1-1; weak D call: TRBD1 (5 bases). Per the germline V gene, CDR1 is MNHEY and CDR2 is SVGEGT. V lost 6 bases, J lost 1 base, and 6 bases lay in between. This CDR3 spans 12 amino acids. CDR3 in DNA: TGTGCCAGCAGCGGGGCGAACACTGAAGCTTTCTTT. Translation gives CASSGANTEAFF.

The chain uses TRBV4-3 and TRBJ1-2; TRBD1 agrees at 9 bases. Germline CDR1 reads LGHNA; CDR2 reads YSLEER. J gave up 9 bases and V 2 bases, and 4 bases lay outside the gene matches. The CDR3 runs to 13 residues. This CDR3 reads CASSQSGTGSYTF. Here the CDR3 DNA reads TGCGCCAGCAGCCAATCCGGGACAGGGAGCTACACCTTC.